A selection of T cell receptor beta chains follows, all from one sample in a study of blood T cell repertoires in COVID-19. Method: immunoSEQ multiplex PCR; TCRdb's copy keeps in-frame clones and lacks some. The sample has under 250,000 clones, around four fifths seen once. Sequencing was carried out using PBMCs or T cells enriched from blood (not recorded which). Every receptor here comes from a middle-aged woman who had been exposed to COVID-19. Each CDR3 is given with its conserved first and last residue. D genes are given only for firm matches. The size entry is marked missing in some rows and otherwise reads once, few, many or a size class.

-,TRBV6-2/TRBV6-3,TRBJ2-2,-,CASSYGASEDTGELFF,TGTGCCAGCAGTTATGGGGCTAGCGAGGACACCGGGGAGCTGTTTTTT
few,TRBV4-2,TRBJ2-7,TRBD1,CASSTSTQGAHRREQYF,TGTGCCAGCAGCACATCTACCCAGGGGGCGCATCGACGCGAGCAGTACTTC
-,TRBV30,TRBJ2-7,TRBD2,CAWSRGGGLYEQYF,TGTGCCTGGAGCCGCGGGGGGGGGCTCTACGAGCAGTACTTC
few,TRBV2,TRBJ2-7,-,CASSSNEFEQYF,TGTGCCAGCAGTTCGAACGAGTTTGAGCAGTACTTC
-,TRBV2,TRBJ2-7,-,CASIHAGQNYEQYF,TGTGCCAGCATCCACGCGGGTCAGAATTACGAGCAGTACTTC
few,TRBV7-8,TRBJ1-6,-,CASSLGSPGHSPLHF,TGTGCCAGCAGCTTAGGCAGTCCGGGTCACTCACCCCTCCACTTT
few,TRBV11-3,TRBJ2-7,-,CASSPPGQWYEQYF,TGTGCCAGCAGCCCGCCGGGACAATGGTACGAGCAGTACTTC
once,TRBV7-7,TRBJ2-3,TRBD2,CASSLGLALTDTQYF,TGTGCTAGCAGCTTAGGACTAGCACTAACAGATACGCAGTATTTT
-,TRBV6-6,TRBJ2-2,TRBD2,CASSLSGALTGELFF,TGTGCCAGCAGTCTTAGCGGGGCCCTCACCGGGGAGCTGTTTTTT
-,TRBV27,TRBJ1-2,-,CASSFYTGIGYGYTF,TGTGCCAGCAGTTTCTATACCGGTATTGGCTATGGCTACACCTTC
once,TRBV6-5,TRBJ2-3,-,CASSYDRSTDTQYF,TGTGCCAGCAGTTACGACAGGAGCACAGATACGCAGTATTTT
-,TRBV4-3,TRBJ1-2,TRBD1,CASSPTKAGGVIGYTF,TGCGCCAGCAGCCCCACCAAGGCAGGGGGCGTTATTGGCTACACCTTC
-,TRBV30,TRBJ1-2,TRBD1,CACKGAGGYTF,TGTGCCTGTAAGGGGGCGGGAGGCTACACCTTC
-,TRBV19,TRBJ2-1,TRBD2,CASSVGLAGVEQFF,TGTGCCAGTAGTGTCGGTCTAGCGGGGGTCGAGCAGTTCTTC
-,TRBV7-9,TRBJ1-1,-,CASSFPAGGGRTEAFF,TGTGCCAGCAGCTTCCCGGCTGGGGGCGGGAGGACTGAAGCTTTCTTT
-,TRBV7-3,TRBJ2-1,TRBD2,CASSFASGGPNEQFF,TGTGCCAGCAGCTTTGCAAGCGGGGGACCCAATGAGCAGTTCTTC
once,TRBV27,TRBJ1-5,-,CASSFVSNQPQHF,TGTGCCAGCAGTTTTGTAAGCAATCAGCCCCAGCATTTT
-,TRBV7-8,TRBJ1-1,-,CASSNPTVNTEAFF,TGTGCCAGCAGCAACCCGACAGTGAACACTGAAGCTTTCTTT
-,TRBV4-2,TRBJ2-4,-,CASSQDGGNIQYF,TGTGCCAGCAGCCAAGACGGGGGAAACATTCAGTACTTC
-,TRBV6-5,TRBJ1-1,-,CASSYGLTGRDTEAFF,TGTGCCAGCAGTTACGGATTAACAGGGCGGGACACTGAAGCTTTCTTT
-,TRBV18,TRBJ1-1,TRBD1,CASSEGQFNTEAFF,TGTGCCAGCTCAGAGGGACAGTTTAACACTGAAGCTTTCTTT
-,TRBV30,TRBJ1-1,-,CAWDSRGTEAFF,TGTGCCTGGGATTCCAGGGGCACTGAAGCTTTCTTT
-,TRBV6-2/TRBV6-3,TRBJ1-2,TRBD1,CASSRPGTANYGYTF,TGTGCCAGCAGTCGCCCCGGGACAGCAAACTATGGCTACACCTTC
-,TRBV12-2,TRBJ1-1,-,CALRSFRGQGGTEGSTEAFF,TGTGCACTTCGATCCTTCCGTGGACAGGGGGGCACTGAAGGGAGCACTGAAGCTTTCTTT
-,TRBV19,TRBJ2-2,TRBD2,CASVSGGLGAGELFF,TGTGCCAGCGTATCGGGAGGATTGGGGGCCGGGGAGCTGTTTTTT
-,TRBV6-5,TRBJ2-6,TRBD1,CASRQGAGANVLTF,TGTGCCAGCAGACAGGGGGCTGGGGCCAACGTCCTGACTTTC
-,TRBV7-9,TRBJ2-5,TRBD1,CASSSRDRALQETQYF,TGTGCCAGCAGCTCCCGAGACAGGGCCCTTCAAGAGACCCAGTACTTC
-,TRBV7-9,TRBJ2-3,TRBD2,CASSSLAGGTDTQYF,TGTGCCAGCAGCTCACTAGCGGGGGGCACAGATACGCAGTATTTT
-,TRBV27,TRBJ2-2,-,CASSPLQGSGGELFF,TGTGCCAGCAGTCCCCTTCAGGGCTCGGGCGGGGAGCTGTTTTTT
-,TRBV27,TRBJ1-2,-,CASSSRLGPYGYTF,TGTGCCAGCAGTTCCAGACTGGGGCCCTATGGCTACACCTTC
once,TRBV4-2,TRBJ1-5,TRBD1,CASSPWTGDNQPQHF,TGTGCCAGCAGCCCTTGGACAGGAGATAATCAGCCCCAGCATTTT
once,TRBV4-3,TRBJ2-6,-,CASSQAGGTGLLGANVLTF,TGCGCCAGCAGCCAAGCGGGGGGGACAGGGCTTCTCGGGGCCAACGTCCTGACTTTC
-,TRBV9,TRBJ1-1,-,CASSVNTVNTEAFF,TGTGCCAGCAGCGTGAATACAGTGAACACTGAAGCTTTCTTT
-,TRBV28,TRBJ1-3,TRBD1,CASQDRESGNTIYF,TGTGCCAGCCAAGACAGGGAGTCTGGAAACACCATATATTTT
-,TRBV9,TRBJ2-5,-,CASSAAGVETQYF,TGTGCCAGCAGCGCGGCCGGGGTGGAGACCCAGTACTTC
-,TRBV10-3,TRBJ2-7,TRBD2,CAISESTSGENYEQYF,TGTGCCATCAGTGAGTCGACTAGCGGGGAGAACTACGAGCAGTACTTC
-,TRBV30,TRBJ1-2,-,CACTRGGLYGYTF,TGTGCCTGTACAAGAGGCGGACTCTATGGCTACACCTTC
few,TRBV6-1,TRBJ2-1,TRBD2,CASSAFERGGNDEQFF,TGTGCCAGCAGTGCGTTTGAGCGGGGGGGCAACGATGAGCAGTTCTTC
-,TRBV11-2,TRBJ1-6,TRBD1,CASSLQQGGSYNSPLHF,TGTGCCAGCAGCTTACAACAGGGGGGCTCCTATAATTCACCCCTCCACTTT
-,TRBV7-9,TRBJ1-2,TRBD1,CASSSNRDRGDTNYGYTF,TGTGCCAGCAGCTCTAACCGGGACAGGGGCGACACTAACTATGGCTACACCTTC
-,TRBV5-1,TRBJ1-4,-,CASSPGRSVATNEKLFF,TGCGCCAGCAGCCCGGGTCGTTCGGTTGCAACTAATGAAAAACTGTTTTTT
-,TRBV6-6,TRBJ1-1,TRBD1,CASSLQAGQGYEAFF,TGTGCCAGCAGCTTACAGGCCGGACAGGGTTATGAAGCTTTCTTT
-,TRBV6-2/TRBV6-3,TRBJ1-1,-,CASSYHPTGGNTEAFF,TGTGCCAGCAGTTATCACCCGACGGGGGGGAACACTGAAGCTTTCTTT
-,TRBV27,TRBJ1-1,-,CASSFSDDTEAFF,TGTGCCAGCAGTTTCAGCGACGACACTGAAGCTTTCTTT
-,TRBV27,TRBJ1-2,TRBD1,CASSSGQGGSGYTF,TGTGCCAGCAGCTCCGGACAGGGGGGCTCCGGCTACACCTTC
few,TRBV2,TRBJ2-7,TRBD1,CASSGDRAYEQYF,TGTGCCAGCAGCGGGGACAGAGCCTACGAGCAGTACTTC
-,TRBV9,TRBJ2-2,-,CASSFRLGAGELFF,TGTGCCAGCAGCTTCCGACTGGGAGCCGGGGAGCTGTTTTTT
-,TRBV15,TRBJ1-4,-,CATSRDRVVVEKLFF,TGTGCCACCAGCAGAGACAGGGTGGTGGTTGAAAAACTGTTTTTT
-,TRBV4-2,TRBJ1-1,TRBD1,CASSQVGQGGTEAFF,TGTGCCAGCAGCCAAGTGGGACAGGGGGGAACTGAAGCTTTCTTT
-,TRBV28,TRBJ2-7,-,CASLVGGSYEQYF,TGTGCCAGCTTGGTAGGGGGCTCCTACGAGCAGTACTTC
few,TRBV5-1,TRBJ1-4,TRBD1,CASSLVGQGLGEKLFF,TGCGCCAGCAGCTTGGTAGGACAGGGCCTAGGCGAAAAACTGTTTTTT
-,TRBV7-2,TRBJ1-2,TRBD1,CASSQAGGRDYGYTF,TGTGCCAGCAGCCAGGCAGGGGGCAGGGACTATGGCTACACCTTC
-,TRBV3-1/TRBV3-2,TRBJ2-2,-,CASSQTWGTPANTGELFF,TGTGCCAGCAGCCAGACCTGGGGGACACCCGCGAACACCGGGGAGCTGTTTTTT